This section outlines one TCR beta chain sequence together with its context. Antigen specificity is unknown. The data belong to a study of T cell responses to AZD1222 COVID-19 vaccine. Whole-study findings and limits: The study reported that nearly half of spike-specific TCRs target unmutated variant regions. The breadth and depth of Spike-specific TCRs increased once two AZD1222 doses had been given.

The V and J ends lost 0 bases and 11 bases respectively, with 16 bases between them. CDR1 ENHRY and CDR2 SYGVKD come from the germline V gene. The CDR3 runs 15 residues. Timing groups of about 4 and about 12 weeks for second doses were pooled. Only in-frame clones appear in the TCRdb table, and some are missing; sequencing was by immunoSEQ multiplex PCR. Of about 84,000 clones detected, around nine tenths appear once; the ten largest clones hold around a tenth. The chain joins TRBV10-3 to TRBJ1-4; D is possibly TRBD1 (6 bases). This receptor was identified in an adult who received the AZD1222 COVID-19 vaccine. The sample consisted of peripheral blood, taken 28 days after the second AZD1222 dose. The CDR3 is CAISESRTDAGKLFF. CDR3 coding DNA: TGTGCCATCAGTGAGTCCCGGACAGACGCCGGGAAACTGTTTTTT.